This T cell receptor beta chain was sequenced in a study of blood T cell repertoires in COVID-19. All recovered Cohort 3 donors got two negative PCRs, got clearance, or saw symptom resolution. This CDR3 is 15 amino acids long. Trimming cost V 6 bases and J 5 bases; bases outside gene matches: 7. Germline values: CDR1 WNHNN, CDR2 SYGVQD (reference sequence). The data were produced by immunoSEQ multiplex PCR, yet TCRdb's version contains in-frame clones alone and is incomplete. This repertoire shows around 500,000 clones, about 85% found once; its top ten account for 8.3%. This TCR derives from a woman aged 60-75 years who had recovered from COVID-19. The sequencing input was PBMCs or T cells enriched from blood (not recorded which). J is TRBJ2-5 and V is TRBV10-1; TRBD1 aligns across 12 bases. This chain's CDR3 is CASSRDRGRGETQYF. CDR3 DNA: TGCGCCAGCAGCCGGGACAGGGGGCGCGGCGAGACCCAGTACTTC.